Detailed here is one T cell receptor (beta chain). Its target is not known. The source of the sample is a study of vaccination and CD4 T cells after COVID-19. Overall study context: Convalescent donors totaled six males and four females, including two who were Hispanic. Median draw time for post-COVID samples was more than 80 days post-diagnosis (range 35 to 161). Overlapping peptides covering the spike proteins of SARS-CoV-2, HCoV-NL63, HCoV-OC43 and HCoV-229E were added to stimulate cells.

The V gene lost 6 bases and the J gene lost 1 base, with 12 bases spanning the gap. This CDR3 spans 14 amino acids. Germline V gene sequence: CDR1 LNHDA, CDR2 SQIVND (reference sequence). The treatment here: approximately 9-day PBMC culture with coronavirus spike peptide pools or control peptides (ViraFEST assay). With the Oncomine TCR Beta short-read assay, DNA from cultured CD4+ T cells was sequenced. TCRdb analysed the PCR reads with MiXCR anew, one entry per CDR3 protein. The data show around 8,500 distinct CDR3 sequences, around 18% seen once. The chain recombines TRBV19 with TRBJ1-1, with D unclear. The sequence was collected from a human donor who had recovered from COVID-19. The source material was CD4+ T cells from blood, cultured in vitro, sampled after SARS-CoV-2 vaccination. The CDR3 nucleotides are TGTGCCAGTAGCCAACTCTTATCGAACACTGAAGCTTTCTTT. Translation: CASSQLLSNTEAFF.